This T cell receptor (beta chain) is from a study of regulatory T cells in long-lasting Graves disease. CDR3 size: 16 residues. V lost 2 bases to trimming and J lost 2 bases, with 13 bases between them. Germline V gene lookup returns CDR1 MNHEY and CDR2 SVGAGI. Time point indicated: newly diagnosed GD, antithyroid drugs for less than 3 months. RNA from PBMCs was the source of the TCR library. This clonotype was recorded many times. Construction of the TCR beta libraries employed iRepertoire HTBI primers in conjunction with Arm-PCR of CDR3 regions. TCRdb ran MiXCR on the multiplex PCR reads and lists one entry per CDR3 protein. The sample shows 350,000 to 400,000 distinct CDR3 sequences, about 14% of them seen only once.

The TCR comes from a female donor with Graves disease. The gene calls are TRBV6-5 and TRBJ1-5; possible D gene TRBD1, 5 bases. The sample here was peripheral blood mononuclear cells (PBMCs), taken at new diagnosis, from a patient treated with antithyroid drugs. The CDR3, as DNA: TGTGCCAGCAGTTACGGGGCCCCCGCGGGCAATCAGCCCCAGCATTTT. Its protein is CASSYGAPAGNQPQHF.